A selection of T cell receptor beta chains follows, all from one sample in a study of blood T cell repertoires in COVID-19. Profiling relied on immunoSEQ multiplex PCR, and the TCRdb table lists in-frame clones only, not all of them. The data hold approximately 150,000 clones, with about 87% observed a single time. The sequenced material came from PBMCs or T cells enriched from blood (not recorded which). The receptor source for this set is a man in his 60s who had recovered from COVID-19. CDR3s include the opening cysteine and the closing phenylalanine or tryptophan. The order of the fields is J gene, D gene, clone size, V gene, CDR3 DNA, CDR3 protein. The D gene is left open where the match is weak. A clone size is listed for some rows: how often the clone was seen (once, few, many), or a class if it is expanded.

>TRBJ1-4|NA|NA|TRBV7-6
TGTGCCAGCAGTCGAGGGACACCAACTAATGAAAAACTGTTTTTT
CASSRGTPTNEKLFF
>TRBJ1-4|TRBD1|NA|TRBV5-4
TGTGCCAGCAGCCCCCGGACAGGGGATGAAAAACTGTTTTTT
CASSPRTGDEKLFF
>TRBJ2-7|NA|once|TRBV7-6
TGTGCCAGCAGCCCCGAAGGATCCAGCGGGCGCTACGAGCAGTACTTC
CASSPEGSSGRYEQYF
>TRBJ1-5|NA|NA|TRBV7-2
TGTGCCAGCAGCTTTGGCAGCAATCAGCCCCAGCATTTT
CASSFGSNQPQHF
>TRBJ1-2|TRBD1|NA|TRBV6-6
TGTGCCAGCACCGGGACAGCACTCACCGACTATGGCTACACCTTC
CASTGTALTDYGYTF
>TRBJ1-2|NA|NA|TRBV7-9
TGTGCCAGCAGCTTAGGACAGGCTCCTAACTATGGCTACACCTTC
CASSLGQAPNYGYTF
>TRBJ2-3|NA|once|TRBV28
TGTGCCAGCACCGGGTTTGAGACAGATACGCAGTATTTT
CASTGFETDTQYF
>TRBJ1-5|NA|NA|TRBV25-1
TGTGCCAGCAGCCCAGGAGGATTTAATCAGCCCCAGCATTTT
CASSPGGFNQPQHF
>TRBJ2-1|NA|once|TRBV11-2
TGTGCCAGCAGCTTTCGAAATGGCGGTGAGCAGTTCTTC
CASSFRNGGEQFF
>TRBJ2-1|NA|NA|TRBV11-1
TGTGCCAGCAGCTTCACTGCGGAGCCCTACAATGAGCAGTTCTTC
CASSFTAEPYNEQFF
>TRBJ1-2|NA|NA|TRBV29-1
TGCAGCGTCGAGAATAACTATGGCTACACCTTC
CSVENNYGYTF
>TRBJ2-7|TRBD2|once|TRBV23-1
TGCGCCAGCAGTCAATCCGGGGGGGTGACATCCTACGAGCAGTACTTC
CASSQSGGVTSYEQYF
>TRBJ1-5|TRBD1|NA|TRBV19
TGTGCCAGCAGGGACAGGGGCCCTAATCAGCCCCAGCATTTT
CASRDRGPNQPQHF
>TRBJ2-3|TRBD1|NA|TRBV11-2
TGTGCCAGCAGCTCAGGGACAGGGAGCACAGATACGCAGTATTTT
CASSSGTGSTDTQYF
>TRBJ1-1|NA|NA|TRBV19
TGTGCCAGTAGTATCGGCGGCCGCGCTGAAGCTTTCTTT
CASSIGGRAEAFF
>TRBJ1-1|TRBD1|few|TRBV7-8
TGTGCCAGCAGCTTTCCGGACAGGGGAGACACTGAAGCTTTCTTT
CASSFPDRGDTEAFF
>TRBJ1-2|NA|NA|TRBV28
TGTGCCAGCAGTACTTCACAGGCACCCTATGGCTACACCTTC
CASSTSQAPYGYTF
>TRBJ1-2|NA|NA|TRBV5-1
TGCGCCAGCAGCCCACGGGGGGGTGGTGTTGGCTACACCTTC
CASSPRGGGVGYTF
>TRBJ2-4|TRBD2|NA|TRBV3-1/TRBV3-2
TGTGCCAGCAGCCAAGACGGGCCGGGAGGGTTAGACATTCAGTACTTC
CASSQDGPGGLDIQYF
>TRBJ2-1|NA|NA|TRBV5-1
TGCGCCAGCAGCTTGGGGGGGCCCCAATACCTGCAAGGCAATGAGCAGTTCTTC
CASSLGGPQYLQGNEQFF
>TRBJ2-1|TRBD1|NA|TRBV11-2
TGTGCCAGCAGCTTTAGTGTTTCGGACAGGGGATACAATGAGCAGTTCTTC
CASSFSVSDRGYNEQFF
>TRBJ1-3|NA|NA|TRBV20-1
TGCAGTGCTCAACGGGGTGACACCATATATTTT
CSAQRGDTIYF
>TRBJ1-3|NA|NA|TRBV4-2
TGTGCCAGCAGCCAAGCAGGGTCCTCTGGAAACACCATATATTTT
CASSQAGSSGNTIYF
>TRBJ2-2|NA|NA|TRBV27
TGTGCCAGCAGTTTAGAACCGGTCCCCCGGGAGCTGTTTTTT
CASSLEPVPRELFF
>TRBJ2-1|TRBD2|NA|TRBV10-2
TGCGCCAGCAGTGGACTAGCGGGGCTAGACAATGAGCAGTTCTTC
CASSGLAGLDNEQFF
>TRBJ1-2|NA|NA|TRBV3-1/TRBV3-2
TGTGCCAGCAGCCAAGATCAGGGGATTAATGGCTACACCTTC
CASSQDQGINGYTF
>TRBJ1-4|NA|NA|TRBV6-5
TGTGCCAGCAGTTACTCAGGGGCTGAAAAACTGTTTTTT
CASSYSGAEKLFF
>TRBJ2-2|NA|NA|TRBV4-1
TGCGCCAGCAGCGCCCCGACTTTTTCCACCGGGGAGCTGTTTTTT
CASSAPTFSTGELFF
>TRBJ1-2|NA|NA|TRBV6-5
TGTGCCAGCAGTACGCTAACAGGAAACTATGGCTACACCTTC
CASSTLTGNYGYTF
>TRBJ2-7|NA|few|TRBV19
TGTGCCAGTAGTATCCAGGGGCAGGGTTGGGACGAGCAGTACTTC
CASSIQGQGWDEQYF
>TRBJ1-2|NA|NA|TRBV2
TGTGCCAGCAGTTGGGCCGACAACTATGGCTACACCTTC
CASSWADNYGYTF
>TRBJ2-1|TRBD2|NA|TRBV6-5
TGTGCCAGCAGTTTGGGGACTAGCTCTAGTGAGCAGTTCTTC
CASSLGTSSSEQFF
>TRBJ1-5|TRBD1|once|TRBV5-4
TGTGCCAGCAGCTTTCAGGGGGATCAGCCCCAGCATTTT
CASSFQGDQPQHF
>TRBJ2-1|NA|NA|TRBV7-9
TGTGCCAGCACTCAAGGGGGCGGGAGGAATGAGCAGTTCTTC
CASTQGGGRNEQFF
>TRBJ1-4|NA|NA|TRBV14
TGTGCCAGCAGCCAGCACCTGGCAGGGTTGGGAAAACTGTTTTTT
CASSQHLAGLGKLFF
>TRBJ2-1|NA|NA|TRBV5-1
TGCGCCAGCAGCTACGACGGGTGGTCGTTCGAGCAGTTCTTC
CASSYDGWSFEQFF
>TRBJ1-5|NA|NA|TRBV28
TGTGCCAGCAGGGGAGGGGATCAGCCCCAGCATTTT
CASRGGDQPQHF
>TRBJ2-5|TRBD2|NA|TRBV7-9
TGTGCCAGCAGCTTCGCGGGGGGGGAGACCCAGTACTTC
CASSFAGGETQYF
>TRBJ2-5|TRBD1|once|TRBV4-1
TGCGCCAGCAGCCAAGGGAGGACAGGGCTGGGAGAGACCCAGTACTTC
CASSQGRTGLGETQYF
>TRBJ1-1|TRBD1|NA|TRBV7-9
TGTGCCAGCAGCGCCGTGACAGGGGGCGTTGAGTCAGCTTTCTTT
CASSAVTGGVESAFF
>TRBJ2-7|NA|few|TRBV3-1/TRBV3-2
TGTGCCAGCGGATTTGTGTCTCAGGGAAGTATCTCCTACGAGCAGTACTTC
CASGFVSQGSISYEQYF
>TRBJ1-2|TRBD1|NA|TRBV19
TGTGCCAGTAGACCGGGACAGGGTTACTATGGCTACACCTTC
CASRPGQGYYGYTF
>TRBJ2-7|TRBD1|NA|TRBV5-1
TGCGCCAGCAGCTTGATCTTCGGGACAGGGGTTCTGTACTTC
CASSLIFGTGVLYF
>TRBJ2-3|NA|NA|TRBV27
TGTGCCAGCAGTTTGAGCCCCGGTCCAGATACGCAGTATTTT
CASSLSPGPDTQYF
>TRBJ2-4|TRBD1|NA|TRBV2
TGTGCCAACGGACAGGCGTCCAAAAACATTCAGTACTTC
CANGQASKNIQYF
>TRBJ1-6|NA|NA|TRBV6-4
TGTGCGCTTAACCCAGGTGAACAGGGAATAGATTCACCCCTCCACTTT
CALNPGEQGIDSPLHF
>TRBJ2-7|TRBD2|once|TRBV15
TGTGCCACCAGCAGAGGCGGACTAGCGGGCGAGCAGTACTTC
CATSRGGLAGEQYF
>TRBJ1-5|NA|NA|TRBV2
TGTGCCAGCAGCCCCCGGGGTCTCAGCAATCAGCCCCAGCATTTT
CASSPRGLSNQPQHF
>TRBJ1-4|NA|NA|TRBV10-3
TGTGCCATCAGTGAGTCGGGGGCTCTTAATGAAAAACTGTTTTTT
CAISESGALNEKLFF
>TRBJ2-2|TRBD2|NA|TRBV5-4
TGTGCCAGCAGCTTGCTGTTAGCGGGAGACGCCGGGGAGCTGTTTTTT
CASSLLLAGDAGELFF
>TRBJ2-3|NA|once|TRBV6-5
TGTGCCAGCAAAACCGGGGATACGCAGTATTTT
CASKTGDTQYF
>TRBJ2-1|TRBD2|NA|TRBV9
TGTGCCAGCAGCGTGCTCGGGGGGGCCTCTAATGAGCAGTTCTTC
CASSVLGGASNEQFF
>TRBJ1-3|NA|NA|TRBV2
TGTGCCAGCAGTCTCCTTGGACTATTCTCTGGAAACACCATATATTTT
CASSLLGLFSGNTIYF
>TRBJ2-1|TRBD2|NA|TRBV7-7
TGTGCTAGCAGCTTAGAGCCGGTGGGACTAGCGGGAAGTTTTGGAAATGAGCAGTTCTTC
CASSLEPVGLAGSFGNEQFF
>TRBJ1-2|NA|NA|TRBV6-5
TGTGCCAGCAGCAGTTCTGTCTATGGCTACACCTTC
CASSSSVYGYTF
>TRBJ2-7|TRBD2|NA|TRBV9
TGTGCCAGCAGCGTAGAAGAGGTAGCGGGGAGATACGAGCAGTACTTC
CASSVEEVAGRYEQYF
>TRBJ2-2|TRBD1|NA|TRBV12-3/TRBV12-4
TGTGCCAGCCGACAGGGGCCCGGGGAGCTGTTTTTT
CASRQGPGELFF
>TRBJ2-2|NA|NA|TRBV6-5
TGTGCCAGCAGTTACCAGGGGAACACCGGGGAGCTGTTTTTT
CASSYQGNTGELFF
>TRBJ1-5|TRBD1|NA|TRBV19
TGTGCCAGTATAGGACAGGGTGAATTCTCCAATCAGCCCCAGCATTTT
CASIGQGEFSNQPQHF